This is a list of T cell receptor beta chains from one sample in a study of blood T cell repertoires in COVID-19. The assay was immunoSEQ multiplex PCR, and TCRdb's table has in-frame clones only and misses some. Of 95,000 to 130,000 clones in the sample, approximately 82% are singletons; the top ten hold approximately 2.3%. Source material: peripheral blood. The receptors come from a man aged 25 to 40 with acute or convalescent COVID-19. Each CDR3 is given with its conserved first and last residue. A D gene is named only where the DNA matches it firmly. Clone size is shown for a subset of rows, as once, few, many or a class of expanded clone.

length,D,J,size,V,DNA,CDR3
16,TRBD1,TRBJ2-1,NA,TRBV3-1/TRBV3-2,TGTGCCAGCAGCACCCGGACAGGGGGCCTGAACAATGAGCAGTTCTTC,CASSTRTGGLNNEQFF
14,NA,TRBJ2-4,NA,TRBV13,TGTGCCAGCAGACAACAGGGATCCGGGGCCATTCAGTACTTC,CASRQQGSGAIQYF
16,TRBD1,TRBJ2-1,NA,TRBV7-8,TGTGCCAGCAGCTTAGTAAGGGGACAGGGGGCTGGTGAGCAGTTCTTC,CASSLVRGQGAGEQFF
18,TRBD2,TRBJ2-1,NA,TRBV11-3,TGTGCCAGCAGCTTAGACTTTTCCCCACTAGCGTGGAACAATGAGCAGTTCTTC,CASSLDFSPLAWNNEQFF
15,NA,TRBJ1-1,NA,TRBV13,TGTGCCAGCAGCCAGGGTGGAGCCATGAACACTGAAGCTTTCTTT,CASSQGGAMNTEAFF
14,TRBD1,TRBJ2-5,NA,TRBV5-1,TGCGCCAGCAGTTGGGGGGACAGGGAAGAGACCCAGTACTTC,CASSWGDREETQYF
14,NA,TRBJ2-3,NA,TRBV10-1,TGCGCCAGCGGGAGCGGCCTCCCCACAGATACGCAGTATTTT,CASGSGLPTDTQYF
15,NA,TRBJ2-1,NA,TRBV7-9,TGTGCCAGCAGCTTAAAGTCTAGCAGAAACAATGAGCAGTTCTTC,CASSLKSSRNNEQFF
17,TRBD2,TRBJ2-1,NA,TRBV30,TGTGCCTGGAGTGTACGAAGTAGCGGGTGGTCCTACAATGAGCAGTTCTTC,CAWSVRSSGWSYNEQFF
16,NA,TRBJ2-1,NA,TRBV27,TGTGCCAGCAGTGATTTCGAAGGACTGTACAACAATGAGCAGTTCTTC,CASSDFEGLYNNEQFF
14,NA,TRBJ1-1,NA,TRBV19,TGTGCCAGTACCCGCGGCGGAGGGAACACTGAAGCTTTCTTT,CASTRGGGNTEAFF
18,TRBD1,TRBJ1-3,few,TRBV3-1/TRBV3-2,TGTGCCAGCAGCCAAGATAAGGGGACAGGCTACTCTGGAAACACCATATATTTT,CASSQDKGTGYSGNTIYF
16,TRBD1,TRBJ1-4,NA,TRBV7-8,TGTGCCAGCAGCGCAGCCACAGGGGCCCAAAATGAAAAACTGTTTTTT,CASSAATGAQNEKLFF
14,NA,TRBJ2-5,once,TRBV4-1,TGCGCCAGCAGCCAAGATCGGACAGAAAATACCCAGTACTTC,CASSQDRTENTQYF
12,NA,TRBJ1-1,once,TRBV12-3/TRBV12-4,TGTGCCAGCAGTCCCCGTCTTGGGGAGGCTTTCTTT,CASSPRLGEAFF
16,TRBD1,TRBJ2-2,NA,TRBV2,TGTGCCAGCAGTGAAATAGGGGGCTGGGGCACCGGGGAGCTGTTTTTT,CASSEIGGWGTGELFF
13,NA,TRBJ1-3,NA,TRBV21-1,TGTGCCAGCAGCAGTAGCTCTGGAAACACCATATATTTT,CASSSSSGNTIYF
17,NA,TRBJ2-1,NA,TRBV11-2,TGTGCCAGCAGCTTAGGGGTAGGCGGGAGAGGGGGCAATGAGCAGTTCTTC,CASSLGVGGRGGNEQFF
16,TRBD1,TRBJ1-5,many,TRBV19,TGTGCCAGTAGTATCCGACAGGGGGAGGTTGGTCAGCCCCAGCATTTT,CASSIRQGEVGQPQHF
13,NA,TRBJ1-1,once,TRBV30,TGTGCCTGTAACAGGTGGGGGAACACTGAAGCTTTCTTT,CACNRWGNTEAFF
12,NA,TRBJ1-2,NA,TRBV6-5,TGTGCCAGCAGGATAGGGGTCTATGGCTACACCTTC,CASRIGVYGYTF
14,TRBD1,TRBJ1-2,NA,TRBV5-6,TGTGCCAGCAGCCAGGGGACAGGGGGACATGGCTACACCTTC,CASSQGTGGHGYTF
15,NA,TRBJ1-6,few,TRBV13,TGTGCCAGCAGCTTAGGCAGGGAGGAAAATTCACCCCTCCACTTT,CASSLGREENSPLHF
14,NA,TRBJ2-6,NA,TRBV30,TGTGCCTGGAGTGTAGGCAGGGATCCCAACGTCCTGACTTTC,CAWSVGRDPNVLTF
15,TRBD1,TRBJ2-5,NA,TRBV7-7,TGTGCTAGCAGCGAAACAGGGGCGACGGGGGAGACCCAGTACTTC,CASSETGATGETQYF
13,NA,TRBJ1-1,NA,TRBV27,TGTGCCAGCAGTTTGGAGTCTAACACTGAAGCTTTCTTT,CASSLESNTEAFF
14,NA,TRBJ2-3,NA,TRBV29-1,TGCAGCGTTGGGGGGCTAGTAGGGGCGAATACGCAGTATTTT,CSVGGLVGANTQYF
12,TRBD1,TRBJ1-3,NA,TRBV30,TGTGCCTGGACCCTCAGGGGGGTCGGCGTATATTTT,CAWTLRGVGVYF
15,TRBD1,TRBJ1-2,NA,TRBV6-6,TGTGCCAGCAGGAACCAAGACAGGGCCCATAGGGGCTACACCTTC,CASRNQDRAHRGYTF
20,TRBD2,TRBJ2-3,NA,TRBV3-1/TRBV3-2,TGTGCCAGCAGCCAGGCTAGGACTAGCGGGAGGCCCATAGGCACAGATACGCAGTATTTT,CASSQARTSGRPIGTDTQYF
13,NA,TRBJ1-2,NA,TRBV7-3,TGTGCCAGCAGCTTGACAGGACGTGAGGGCTACACCTTC,CASSLTGREGYTF
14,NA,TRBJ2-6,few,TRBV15,TGTGCCACCAGCAGTGCTCGGGGGGCCAACGTCCTGACTTTC,CATSSARGANVLTF
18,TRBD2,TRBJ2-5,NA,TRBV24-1,TGTGCCACCAGCTCGAGCCGGCGGGGGTCGGTTTTTAGTGTGACCCAGTACTTC,CATSSSRRGSVFSVTQYF
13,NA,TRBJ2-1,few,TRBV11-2,TGTGCCAGCAGAACAGAGTCGACCAATGAGCAGTTCTTC,CASRTESTNEQFF
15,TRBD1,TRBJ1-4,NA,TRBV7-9,TGTGCCAGCAGCAACCCCGGGACAGTTTACGAAAAACTGTTTTTT,CASSNPGTVYEKLFF
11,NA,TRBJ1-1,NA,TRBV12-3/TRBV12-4,TGTGCCAGCAGCCCCTTCACTGAAGCTTTCTTT,CASSPFTEAFF
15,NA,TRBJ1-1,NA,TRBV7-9,TGTGCCAGCAGCTTAGTCCCAGGGGTGGGCACTGAAGCTTTCTTT,CASSLVPGVGTEAFF
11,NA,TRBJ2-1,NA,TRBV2,TGTGCCAGCAGTATATACAATGAGCAGTTCTTC,CASSIYNEQFF
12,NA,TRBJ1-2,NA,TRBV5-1,TGCGCCAGCAGCGGGGCAGTCTCTGGCTACACCTTC,CASSGAVSGYTF
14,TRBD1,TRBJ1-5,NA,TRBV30,TGTGCCTGGAGCCGGGACAGGGGCAATCAGCCCCAGCATTTT,CAWSRDRGNQPQHF
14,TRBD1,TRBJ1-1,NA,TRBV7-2,TGTGCCAGCAGCTTAACAGGGGAGAGAGCTGAAGCTTTCTTT,CASSLTGERAEAFF
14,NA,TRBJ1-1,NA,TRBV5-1,TGCGCCAGCAGCTTGGTTCAGGGGAACACTGAAGCTTTCTTT,CASSLVQGNTEAFF